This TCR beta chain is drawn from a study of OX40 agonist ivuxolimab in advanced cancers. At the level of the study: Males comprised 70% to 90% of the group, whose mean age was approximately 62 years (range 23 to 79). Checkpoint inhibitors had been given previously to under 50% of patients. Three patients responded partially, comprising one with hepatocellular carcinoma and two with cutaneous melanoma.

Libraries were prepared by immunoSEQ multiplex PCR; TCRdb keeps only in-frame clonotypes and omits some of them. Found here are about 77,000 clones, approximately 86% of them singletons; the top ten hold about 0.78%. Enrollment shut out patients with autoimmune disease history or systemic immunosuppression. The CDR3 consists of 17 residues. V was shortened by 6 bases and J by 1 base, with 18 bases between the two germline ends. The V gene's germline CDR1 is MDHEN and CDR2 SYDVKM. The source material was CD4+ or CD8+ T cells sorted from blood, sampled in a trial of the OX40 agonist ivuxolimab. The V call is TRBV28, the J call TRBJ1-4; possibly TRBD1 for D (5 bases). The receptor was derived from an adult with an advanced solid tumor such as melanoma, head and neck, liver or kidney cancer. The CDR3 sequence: CASSGSRSGVTNEKLFF. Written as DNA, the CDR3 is TGTGCCAGCAGCGGATCTCGTTCGGGGGTAACTAATGAAAAACTGTTTTTT.